What follows are 9 T cell receptor beta chains derived from one specimen sequenced in a study of cytomegalovirus exposure and HLA in healthy donors. The PCR had 60 Vbeta and 13 Jbeta primers. Sequencing was performed with immunoSEQ multiplex PCR; in TCRdb, only in-frame clones are kept and a portion is missing. Recorded for this sample: 95,000 to 150,000 clones. Sequences were obtained from PBMCs. The receptors derive from a man aged 40-49 years in good health and CMV-seronegative.

The chain combines TRBV5-1 with TRBJ2-7; 9 bases are a match to TRBD2. V gave up 3 bases and J gave up 7 bases; unmatched junction bases: 11. Germline V lookup: CDR1 SGHRS, CDR2 YFSETQ. The CDR3 covers 15 residues. CDR3 sequence: CASSSGGLASREQYF. CDR3 in DNA: TGCGCCAGCAGCTCGGGGGGACTAGCCTCGAGAGAGCAGTACTTC. The whole variable domain, remainder taken from reference TRBV5-1 and TRBJ2-7, is KAGVTQTPRYLIKTRGQQVTLSCSPISGHRSVSWYQQTPGQGLQFLFEYFSETQRNKGNFPGRFSGRQFSNSRSEMNVSTLELGDSALYLCASSSGGLASREQYFGPGTRLTVT.

The rearrangement links TRBV5-1 to TRBJ2-3; 13 bases align to TRBD2. The V segment lost 5 bases and the J segment 0 bases; nucleotides outside the gene matches: 6. Germline CDR1 is SGHRS and CDR2 is YFSETQ. The CDR3 totals 17 residues. CDR3 bases: TGCGCCAGCAGATGGACTAGCGGGAGCTCTAGCACAGATACGCAGTATTTT. As protein: CASRWTSGSSSTDTQYF.

The J gene is TRBJ1-2, the V gene TRBV21-1; the D segment call TRBD1 is taken from the table without a DNA check. TRBV21-1 is a pseudogene segment. This CDR3 has 14 residues. The CDR3 spells CASSSGPTQAGYTF. The CDR3 coding sequence is TGTGCCAGCAGCTCAGGCCCCACGCAGGCGGGCTACACCTTC.

The rearrangement joins TRBV7-8 to TRBJ2-7, with TRBD2 matching over 11 bases. In germline, CDR1 is SGHVS, CDR2 FQNEAQ. V lost 5 bases to trimming and J lost 3 bases; unmatched junction nucleotides: 12. The CDR3 has 17 amino acids. The CDR3 reads CASSPAGLAVSNYEQYF. In nucleotides, the CDR3 is TGTGCCAGCAGCCCCGCGGGACTAGCGGTGTCGAACTACGAGCAGTACTTC.

V gene TRBV5-6 combines with J gene TRBJ2-3; possibly TRBD2 for D (5 bases). Trimming cost V 5 bases and J 2 bases, with 12 bases left between them. This CDR3 is built from 14 residues. Germline CDR1 SGHDT, CDR2 YYEEEE. The CDR3 region is CASRFGRDTDTQYF. CDR3 sequence (DNA): TGTGCCAGCAGATTCGGACGGGACACAGATACGCAGTATTTT.

V is TRBV11-2 and J is TRBJ2-5, with 8 nucleotides matching TRBD2. Germline CDR1 SGHAT, CDR2 FQNNGV. The CDR3 covers 13 residues. J gave up 4 bases and V 7 bases, and 5 bases lay outside the gene matches. The CDR3 loop is CASTSGRAETQYF. The CDR3, as DNA: TGTGCCAGCACCTCCGGGAGGGCAGAGACCCAGTACTTC.

This chain uses TRBV28 with TRBJ1-1; no firm D call. The germline gives CDR1 MDHEN, CDR2 SYDVKM. CDR3 size: 10 residues. The V and J ends lost 6 bases and 8 bases respectively, with 7 bases between them. Here the CDR3 reads CASRGREAFF. The CDR3, as DNA: TGTGCCAGCAGGGGCCGCGAAGCTTTCTTT. Looking up the rest from reference TRBV28 and TRBJ1-1 gives the full variable domain: DVKVTQSSRYLVKRTGEKVFLECVQDMDHENMFWYRQDPGLGLRLIYFSYDVKMKEKGDIPEGYSVSREKKERFSLILESASTNQTSMYLCASRGREAFFGQGTRLTVV.

The J gene is TRBJ2-7, the V gene TRBV5-1, with 9 positions matching TRBD1. The V and J ends lost 4 bases and 3 bases, in that order; junction bases with no gene match: 8. Germline CDR1 and CDR2: SGHRS and YFSETQ. CDR3 length: 15 amino acids. CDR3 in amino acids: CASSRFGTGIYEQYF. The CDR3 bases are TGCGCCAGCAGCCGATTTGGGACAGGGATCTACGAGCAGTACTTC.

The chain joins TRBV6-1 to TRBJ2-1; D may be TRBD2 (5 bases). The CDR3 runs to 16 residues. CDR1 and CDR2 (germline): MNHNS, SASEGT. Trimming left V 3 bases short and J 2 bases short, with 14 bases between. The CDR3 DNA is TGTGCCAGCAGTGATGCGGGCGGGTCCCCCTACAATGAGCAGTTCTTC. Its protein product is CASSDAGGSPYNEQFF.